Below, one TCR beta chain is given with its context. CD4+ naive, central memory, regulatory and stem cell-like memory cells were sorted via CD45RO/CCR7/CD25/CD127/CD95/CD27. This sample is drawn from a study of beta chain features in type 1 diabetes. Study-wide context: Examination spanned over 85,000,000 sorted cells from all samples.

The ends lost 3 bases at V and 4 bases at J; junction bases unmatched: 10. This CDR3 contains 18 residues. Germline V gives CDR1 KGHSH, CDR2 LQKENI. Expressed TCRB transcripts were sequenced because the entire RNA isolate underwent reverse transcription. A few million reads, on average, came from each naive, central memory and regulatory T cell sample. The repertoire was sequenced with immunoSEQ multiplex PCR; TCRdb's copy has only in-frame clones and lacks some. The sample has under 450,000 clones; over 12% are singletons. V usage is TRBV18 and J usage is TRBJ2-6, with TRBD1 matching 9 bases. Sequencing used naive CD4+ T cells from blood. This TCR was sampled from a woman between 18 and 29 years old in good health. DNA of the CDR3: TGTGCCAGCTCACCTACAGGGGGCCTGATCCCCGGGGCCAACGTCCTGACTTTC. This encodes CASSPTGGLIPGANVLTF. Supplemented by reference TRBV18 and TRBJ2-6, the full variable domain reads NAGVMQNPRHLVRRRGQEARLRCSPMKGHSHVYWYRQLPEEGLKFMVYLQKENIIDESGMPKERFSAEFPKEGPSILRIQQVVRGDSAAYFCASSPTGGLIPGANVLTFGAGSRLTVL.